These T cell receptor beta chains were read from a single sample in a study of cytomegalovirus exposure and HLA in healthy donors. Data came from immunoSEQ multiplex PCR; TCRdb stores just in-frame clones and leaves some out. The sample records about 190,000 clones, roughly four fifths being singletons. Sequencing was carried out using PBMCs. These receptors were taken from a woman aged 25 to 39 in good health and CMV-seropositive. CDR3s include the opening cysteine and the closing phenylalanine or tryptophan. A D gene is named only where the DNA matches it firmly. Part of the rows lack a size; the others show once, few, many or a class for expanded clones.

clone_size: .
v_call: TRBV5-5
d_call: .
j_call: TRBJ2-2
cdr3_nt: TGTGCCAGCAGCTTCTGGCGGGGGAACACCGGGGAGCTGTTTTTT
cdr3_aa: CASSFWRGNTGELFF

clone_size: few
v_call: TRBV5-1
d_call: TRBD1
j_call: TRBJ1-1
cdr3_nt: TGCGCCAGCAGCATCGACAGGGGAGTCCTGAACACTGAAGCTTTCTTT
cdr3_aa: CASSIDRGVLNTEAFF

clone_size: .
v_call: TRBV13
d_call: .
j_call: TRBJ2-6
cdr3_nt: TGTGCCAGCAGCTTAGGGTATGGGGCCAACGTCCTGACTTTC
cdr3_aa: CASSLGYGANVLTF

clone_size: .
v_call: TRBV21-1
d_call: .
j_call: TRBJ2-3
cdr3_nt: TGTGCCAGCAGCAAGGGCAGGGCAGTGGCAGATACGCAGTATTTT
cdr3_aa: CASSKGRAVADTQYF

clone_size: .
v_call: TRBV6-1
d_call: TRBD2
j_call: TRBJ2-5
cdr3_nt: TGTGCCAGCAGTGAATTCCTAGCGGGAGGGCCGGGAGAGACCCAGTACTTC
cdr3_aa: CASSEFLAGGPGETQYF

clone_size: .
v_call: TRBV5-1
d_call: .
j_call: TRBJ2-5
cdr3_nt: TGCGCCAGCAGCTTGGTTCCAGGGGAACAGGAGACCCAGTACTTC
cdr3_aa: CASSLVPGEQETQYF

clone_size: few
v_call: TRBV4-2
d_call: .
j_call: TRBJ1-1
cdr3_nt: TGTGCCAGCAGCCAAGAGGGGAGAAGTGCTTTCTTT
cdr3_aa: CASSQEGRSAFF

clone_size: few
v_call: TRBV7-6
d_call: TRBD2
j_call: TRBJ2-7
cdr3_nt: TGTGCCAGCAGCTTAGGTCTAAGATTCGGGACTAAAGGCTACGAGCAGTACTTC
cdr3_aa: CASSLGLRFGTKGYEQYF

clone_size: .
v_call: TRBV7-6
d_call: TRBD2
j_call: TRBJ2-7
cdr3_nt: TGTGCCAGCAGCCCAGATCTATTGGGACTAGCGGACGAGCAGTACTTC
cdr3_aa: CASSPDLLGLADEQYF

clone_size: .
v_call: TRBV7-9
d_call: TRBD1
j_call: TRBJ1-2
cdr3_nt: TGTGCCAGCAGCTTAGGACAGGGGGAAAAGAACACCTTC
cdr3_aa: CASSLGQGEKNTF

clone_size: few
v_call: TRBV19
d_call: TRBD1
j_call: TRBJ2-7
cdr3_nt: TGTGCCAGTAGTCCCGGGACAGAGTACGAGCAGTACTTC
cdr3_aa: CASSPGTEYEQYF

clone_size: .
v_call: TRBV4-1
d_call: .
j_call: TRBJ1-1
cdr3_nt: TGCGCCAGCAGCCTGGCGGGCAGCATGAACACTGAAGCTTTCTTT
cdr3_aa: CASSLAGSMNTEAFF

clone_size: few
v_call: TRBV7-9
d_call: .
j_call: TRBJ1-2
cdr3_nt: TGTGCCAGCAGCTCTGAACTACGGGGGGATGGCTACACCTTC
cdr3_aa: CASSSELRGDGYTF

clone_size: .
v_call: TRBV7-2
d_call: TRBD1
j_call: TRBJ2-5
cdr3_nt: TGTGCCAGCACCGGAGGGGACAGGGGGCTGGAGACCCAGTACTTC
cdr3_aa: CASTGGDRGLETQYF

clone_size: .
v_call: TRBV19
d_call: .
j_call: TRBJ1-2
cdr3_nt: TGTGCCAGTACGGTGCAGGGGCAGGGTGGCTACACCTTC
cdr3_aa: CASTVQGQGGYTF

clone_size: few
v_call: TRBV5-1
d_call: .
j_call: TRBJ2-1
cdr3_nt: TGCGCCAGCAGCTTGGCCAGATTAGCGCGGGACAATGAGCAGTTCTTC
cdr3_aa: CASSLARLARDNEQFF

clone_size: .
v_call: TRBV15
d_call: .
j_call: TRBJ2-1
cdr3_nt: TGTGCCACCAGCAGAGGAGCGGATCTGAACAATGAGCAGTTCTTC
cdr3_aa: CATSRGADLNNEQFF

clone_size: few
v_call: TRBV10-1
d_call: TRBD2
j_call: TRBJ2-3
cdr3_nt: TGCGCCAGCAGTGAAGGGCTAGCGGACACAGATACGCAGTATTTT
cdr3_aa: CASSEGLADTDTQYF

clone_size: .
v_call: TRBV7-2
d_call: TRBD1
j_call: TRBJ2-5
cdr3_nt: TGTGCCAGCAGCCGTAATTATCCGGGACAGGGCAAGACCCAGTACTTC
cdr3_aa: CASSRNYPGQGKTQYF

clone_size: .
v_call: TRBV5-1
d_call: TRBD2
j_call: TRBJ2-7
cdr3_nt: TGCGCCAGCAGCTTTGGGACTAGAATCTACGAGCAGTACTTC
cdr3_aa: CASSFGTRIYEQYF

clone_size: .
v_call: TRBV28
d_call: TRBD1
j_call: TRBJ2-7
cdr3_nt: TGTGCCAGCTCAAGGACAGGGTCGCATTGGGAGCAGTACTTC
cdr3_aa: CASSRTGSHWEQYF

clone_size: .
v_call: TRBV28
d_call: .
j_call: TRBJ1-2
cdr3_nt: TGTGCCAGCAGTTTTCGGGGAGGCTACACCTTC
cdr3_aa: CASSFRGGYTF

clone_size: .
v_call: TRBV7-9
d_call: TRBD1
j_call: TRBJ1-2
cdr3_nt: TGTGCCAGCAGCCGGGACAGCTACTATGGCTACACCTTC
cdr3_aa: CASSRDSYYGYTF

clone_size: few
v_call: TRBV5-4
d_call: .
j_call: TRBJ2-7
cdr3_nt: TGTGCCAGCAGCTTGGAGCGGAGGTACGAGCAGTACTTC
cdr3_aa: CASSLERRYEQYF

clone_size: .
v_call: TRBV1
d_call: .
j_call: TRBJ2-7
cdr3_nt: TGCACCAGCAGCCAAACTAGCGGCTGGTCTAGAGAGCAGTACTTC
cdr3_aa: CTSSQTSGWSREQYF

clone_size: .
v_call: TRBV28
d_call: .
j_call: TRBJ2-5
cdr3_nt: TGTGCCAGCAGTGCCTCTTCAGAGGCGGACCAAGAGACCCAGTACTTC
cdr3_aa: CASSASSEADQETQYF

clone_size: .
v_call: TRBV5-1
d_call: TRBD2
j_call: TRBJ2-5
cdr3_nt: TGCGCCAGCAGCGAGGGACTAGGAAAGACCCAGTACTTC
cdr3_aa: CASSEGLGKTQYF

clone_size: .
v_call: TRBV6-6
d_call: .
j_call: TRBJ1-4
cdr3_nt: TGTGCCAGCAGTTACAGCCTTGCAACTAATGAAAAACTGTTTTTT
cdr3_aa: CASSYSLATNEKLFF

clone_size: few
v_call: TRBV6-5
d_call: .
j_call: TRBJ2-7
cdr3_nt: TGTGCCAGCAGTCAACGCTCGACAGGGACTTGGGAGCAGTACTTC
cdr3_aa: CASSQRSTGTWEQYF

clone_size: .
v_call: TRBV5-6
d_call: .
j_call: TRBJ1-2
cdr3_nt: TGTGCCAGCAGGTTGATACGGGCGGGCTATGGCTACACCTTC
cdr3_aa: CASRLIRAGYGYTF

clone_size: .
v_call: TRBV27
d_call: TRBD2
j_call: TRBJ2-3
cdr3_nt: TGTGCCAGCAGACACCCTTCACTAGCGGGAGGAATACAAGATACGCAGTATTTT
cdr3_aa: CASRHPSLAGGIQDTQYF